The 18 T cell receptor beta chains below come from one sample, sequenced in a study of CD8+ T cells in alopecia areata. RNA, once extracted, was reverse transcribed into cDNA for use as the sequencing template. Sequenced by immunoSEQ multiplex PCR; TCRdb stores in-frame clones only, minus some. The data show about 110,000 clones, under 65% seen once. The sample comprised NKG2D-low CD8+ T cells sorted from blood. The receptors derive from a human donor with alopecia areata.

The chain recombines TRBV5-6 with TRBJ2-2; D is perhaps TRBD2 (6 bases). The CDR3 spans 16 residues. Trimming shortened V by 4 bases and J by 4 bases, and 17 bases separated the two germline ends. Germline V gives CDR1 SGHDT, CDR2 YYEEEE. CDR3 in DNA: TGTGCCAGCAGCCGTAGCGGACCGCAGGGCACCGGGGAGCTGTTTTTT. It encodes CASSRSGPQGTGELFF.

This clone has a single count. The chain uses TRBV2 and TRBJ2-1; 11 bases are shared with TRBD1. The junction had 8 bases not matched to a gene; V was cut back by 6 bases and J by 7 bases. This CDR3 region has 15 residues. Looked up from germline, CDR1 is SNHLY and CDR2 is FYNNEI. Here the CDR3 reads CASSVGTGGRNEQFF. CDR3 coding DNA: TGTGCCAGCAGCGTTGGGACAGGGGGAAGGAATGAGCAGTTCTTC.

By share of the sample, this clone is medium-sized. A read error may explain this, as a much larger clone is one base away. This chain joins TRBV10-1 and TRBJ2-1, with D uncertain. CDR1 is WNHNN, CDR2 SYGVQD, per germline (reference sequence). CDR3 length: 17 residues. CDR3 loop: CPSSPLSQTSSYNEQFF. CDR3 DNA sequence: TGCCCCAGCAGTCCCCTCTCACAGACGAGCTCCTACAATGAGCAGTTCTTC.

The chain combines TRBV6-1 with TRBJ2-7; D not resolved. Germline-derived CDR1 and CDR2 are MNHNS and SASEGT. CDR3 size: 11 residues. V gave up 4 bases and J gave up 3 bases, with 4 bases separating them. The CDR3 loop reads CASSGYYEQYF. The CDR3 nucleotides read TGTGCCAGCAGTGGGTACTACGAGCAGTACTTC.

The chain carries TRBV2 and TRBJ2-5, with 8 bases identical to TRBD1. Trimming cost V 5 bases and J 5 bases; bases outside gene matches: 10. Germline-derived CDR1 and CDR2 are SNHLY and FYNNEI. CDR3 length: 15 residues. The CDR3: CASSSGTGRLETQYF. The CDR3 region has the DNA TGTGCCAGCAGTTCCGGGACAGGCAGGTTGGAGACCCAGTACTTC.

The rearrangement joins TRBV2 to TRBJ2-7; 9 positions agree with TRBD2. The junction had 11 bases not matched to a gene; V was cut back by 6 bases and J by 5 bases. From germline, CDR1 is SNHLY and CDR2 FYNNEI. This CDR3 contains 15 residues. The CDR3 sequence is CASRSAGGTLDEQYF. The CDR3 DNA reads as TGTGCCAGCAGGTCAGCGGGAGGCACGTTAGACGAGCAGTACTTC.

The rearrangement links TRBV4-2 to TRBJ2-5; 9 nucleotides match TRBD2. This CDR3 spans 15 amino acids. With V trimmed by 3 bases and J by 4 bases, 6 bases remained unmatched. Germline assignment: CDR1 LGHNA and CDR2 YNFKEQ. CDR3: CASSQQTSGGETQYF. DNA for the CDR3: TGTGCCAGCAGCCAGCAGACTAGCGGTGGAGAGACCCAGTACTTC.

This clone has a handful of counts. The DNA of the CDR3 is TGCGCCAGCAGCCAATATGAGGAGCAGTTCTTC. Its protein product is CASSQYEEQFF. The rearrangement uses TRBV4-1 and TRBJ2-1; D unclear. CDR3 length equals 11 residues. Germline-derived CDR1 and CDR2 are MGHRA and YSYEKL. Trimming stripped 2 bases from V and 10 bases from J, with 6 bases between.

This chain joins TRBV4-1 and TRBJ2-7; possible D gene TRBD2, 5 bases. Trimming removed 0 bases at V and 1 base at J, with 10 bases between. The CDR3 is 15 amino acids. Germline loops: CDR1 MGHRA, CDR2 YSYEKL. In nucleotides, the CDR3 is TGCGCCAGCAGCCAAGATTACCAGCGGTCCTACGAGCAGTACTTC. This encodes CASSQDYQRSYEQYF.

This clone showed up just once. The chain combines TRBV5-1 with TRBJ1-1, with D perhaps matching TRBD1 (6 bases). The CDR3 runs 14 residues. V was shortened by 4 bases and J by 1 base, with 11 bases between the two germline ends. The germline gives CDR1 SGHRS, CDR2 YFSETQ. CDR3: CASSEDRRNTEAFF. The CDR3 DNA follows: TGCGCCAGCAGCGAAGACAGGAGGAACACTGAAGCTTTCTTT.

This clone was seen a handful of times. The chain employs TRBV28 and TRBJ2-1, with 11 bases aligning to TRBD2. The CDR3 has 15 amino acids. The ends lost 6 bases at V and 8 bases at J; junction bases unmatched: 9. Looked up from germline, CDR1 is MDHEN and CDR2 is SYDVKM. The chain's CDR3 is CASRELAGDFDEQFF. The CDR3 bases are TGTGCCAGCAGGGAACTAGCGGGAGATTTCGATGAGCAGTTCTTC. The whole variable domain, filled in from reference TRBV28 and TRBJ2-1, reads DVKVTQSSRYLVKRTGEKVFLECVQDMDHENMFWYRQDPGLGLRLIYFSYDVKMKEKGDIPEGYSVSREKKERFSLILESASTNQTSMYLCASRELAGDFDEQFFGPGTRLTVL.

This rearrangement joins TRBV6-4 to TRBJ2-1, with D uncertain. Deletions cut 3 bases from V and 7 bases from J, with 10 bases between. The CDR3 is 13 amino acids. Germline lookup yields CDR1 MRHNA and CDR2 SNTAGT. The CDR3 coding sequence is TGTGCCAGCAGTGATTACGACGGGAATGAGCAGTTCTTC. Its protein is CASSDYDGNEQFF.

This chain connects TRBV28 to TRBJ1-5, with D uncertain. Germline assignment: CDR1 MDHEN and CDR2 SYDVKM. The CDR3 has 13 amino acids. V lost 5 bases to trimming and J lost 0 bases, with 5 bases between them. CDR3 protein: CASSPHSNQPQHF. The CDR3 coding sequence is TGTGCCAGCAGTCCCCATAGCAATCAGCCCCAGCATTTT.

This clone has more than one count but fewer than ten. CDR3 region: CASMGPGDTQYF. CDR3 DNA sequence: TGTGCCAGCATGGGGCCGGGAGATACGCAGTATTTT. The chain links TRBV6-5 to TRBJ2-3; possibly TRBD1 for D (5 bases). Germline loops: CDR1 MNHEY, CDR2 SVGAGI. The CDR3 spans 12 residues. V was pared by 7 bases and J by 5 bases, with 10 bases between.

The chain combines TRBV13 with TRBJ2-7, with TRBD2 identical over 13 bases. Germline V gene sequence: CDR1 PRHDT, CDR2 FYEKMQ (reference sequence). This CDR3 has 16 amino acids. V lost 5 bases and J lost 4; bases outside the gene matches: 8. In DNA form, the CDR3 reads TGTGCCAGCAGCGGCGCCGGGACTAGCGGGATGTACGAGCAGTACTTC. Translating it yields CASSGAGTSGMYEQYF. The full variable domain, with the rest looked up from reference TRBV13 and TRBJ2-7, is AAGVIQSPRHLIKEKRETATLKCYPIPRHDTVYWYQQGPGQDPQFLISFYEKMQSDKGSIPDRFSAQQFSDYHSELNMSSLELGDSALYFCASSGAGTSGMYEQYFGPGTRLTVT.

This clone showed up just once. The J gene is TRBJ2-1, the V gene TRBV13, with D unclear. V was shortened by 1 base and J by 10 bases, with 17 bases between the two germline ends. Germline V lookup: CDR1 PRHDT, CDR2 FYEKMQ (reference sequence). The CDR3 contains 15 residues. CDR3 amino acids: CASSLENSPVGEQFF. As DNA, the CDR3 is TGTGCCAGCAGCTTAGAAAACAGCCCGGTCGGGGAGCAGTTCTTC.

The CDR3 region is CASSYTSGNTIYF. CDR3 DNA sequence: TGTGCCAGCAGTTACACCTCTGGAAACACCATATATTTT. This chain links TRBV6-5 with TRBJ1-3, with D hard to call. CDR3 length equals 13 residues. The V end lost 2 bases, the J end lost 0 bases, and 2 bases lay between the germline ends. CDR1 is MNHEY and CDR2 is SVGAGI in the germline V gene.

This clone is a singleton in its sample. J is TRBJ2-7 and V is TRBV11-3; D gene unclear. Germline V gene sequence: CDR1 SGHNT, CDR2 YENEEA. The V end was cut by 1 base, the J end by 7 bases, with 8 bases between. The CDR3 sequence is 12 residues long. CDR3 residues: CASSLGELEQYF. The CDR3 DNA reads as TGTGCCAGCAGCTTAGGGGAATTGGAGCAGTACTTC.